The 29 T cell receptor beta chains presented below share a single source sample, sequenced in a study of Ad26.COV2.S vaccination and SARS-CoV-2 variants. Noted treatment: around 19 received Ad26.COV2.S at low or high dose, single or two shots; 5 received placebo; per-sample allocation not given. Specimen acquisition occurred on day 63 following the initial vaccine or placebo injection. Libraries were prepared by immunoSEQ multiplex PCR; TCRdb keeps only in-frame clonotypes and omits some of them. In the table there are more than 400,000 clones, 90% of which are singletons. Sequencing was performed on peripheral blood, taken in a trial of Ad26.COV2.S vaccine versus placebo. The receptor set was obtained from a person between 18 and 60 years old who received the Ad26.COV2.S COVID-19 vaccine or a placebo.

V gene TRBV24-1 combines with J gene TRBJ1-2, with a tentative D call TRBD1 (5 bases). V dropped 0 bases and J dropped 3 bases, with 10 bases sitting between them. The CDR3 runs 15 residues. CDR1 and CDR2 (germline): KGHDR, SFDVKD. DNA for the CDR3: TGTGCCACCAGTGATTTGCGGGGGGATTACTATGGCTACACCTTC. Its translation: CATSDLRGDYYGYTF.

This chain joins TRBV28 and TRBJ1-2; D is uncertain. The length of the CDR3 is 13 residues. Trimming pared 5 bases from V and 4 bases from J, leaving 11 bases between. Germline values: CDR1 MDHEN, CDR2 SYDVKM. CDR3 in amino acids: CASSPHSFYGYTF. The CDR3 DNA is TGTGCCAGCAGTCCCCACTCTTTCTATGGCTACACCTTC.

This chain connects TRBV5-1 to TRBJ2-7; TRBD1 agrees at 8 bases. V gave up 0 bases and J gave up 0 bases; unmatched junction bases: 8. Germline lookup yields CDR1 SGHRS and CDR2 YFSETQ. The CDR3 contains 17 residues. DNA of the CDR3: TGCGCCAGCAGCTTGGCGCCAGGACAGGGATCCTCCTACGAGCAGTACTTC. It encodes CASSLAPGQGSSYEQYF.

The chain has TRBV18 and TRBJ2-7; TRBD2 aligns across 7 bases. CDR3 length equals 15 residues. V lost 3 bases to trimming and J lost 0 bases; unmatched junction nucleotides: 5. Germline lookup yields CDR1 KGHSH and CDR2 LQKENI. CDR3 residues: CASSPPSGPSYEQYF. Written as DNA, the CDR3 is TGTGCCAGCTCACCCCCTAGCGGACCCTCCTACGAGCAGTACTTC.

To note about this clone: The sample has other DNA sequences that encode this CDR3 too. V gene TRBV6-5 combines with J gene TRBJ1-3; the D gene is possibly TRBD1 (5 bases). The CDR3 sequence is 14 residues long. From germline, CDR1 is MNHEY and CDR2 SVGAGI. The germline V and J ends were trimmed by 6 bases and 0 bases, with 9 bases remaining between them. Written as DNA, the CDR3 is TGTGCCAGCAGCCGGGGCCTCTCTGGAAACACCATATATTTT. This translates into CASSRGLSGNTIYF.

This chain links TRBV11-1 with TRBJ1-3; D is uncertain. CDR3 length: 14 amino acids. V was trimmed by 3 bases and J by 0 bases, leaving 6 bases between them. CDR1 and CDR2 (germline): SGHAT, FQDESV (reference sequence). The CDR3 nucleotides are TGTGCCAGCAGCTTTAAGCACTCTGGAAACACCATATATTTT. As protein: CASSFKHSGNTIYF.

CDR3 sequence (DNA): TGTGCCAGCAGCCACGAGCGGGAGGGCCTATTCACAGATACGCAGTATTTT. It codes for CASSHEREGLFTDTQYF. The chain employs TRBV7-9 and TRBJ2-3, with 10 bases identical to TRBD2. CDR3 size: 17 residues. From germline, CDR1 is SEHNR and CDR2 FQNEAQ (reference sequence). With V trimmed by 5 bases and J by 2 bases, 10 bases remained unmatched.

This chain links TRBV7-2 with TRBJ2-7; TRBD1 matches at 9 bases. The germline gives CDR1 SGHTA, CDR2 FQGNSA. The ends lost 6 bases at V and 3 bases at J; junction bases unmatched: 12. The CDR3 is 16 residues long. Here the CDR3 reads CASRSTGTGIGYEQYF. CDR3 bases: TGTGCCAGCAGGTCCACCGGGACAGGGATAGGCTACGAGCAGTACTTC.

V and J are TRBV28 and TRBJ1-5; 7 bases map to TRBD1. The trim removed 6 bases at V and 6 bases at J, leaving 8 bases unmatched. Germline CDR1 MDHEN, CDR2 SYDVKM. The CDR3 covers 14 residues. The DNA for the CDR3 is TGTGCCAGCAGCTCTCACAGGGGAACTCAGCCCCAGCATTTT. Amino acids: CASSSHRGTQPQHF. The full variable domain, in which reference TRBV28 and TRBJ1-5 provide the parts outside the CDR3, is DVKVTQSSRYLVKRTGEKVFLECVQDMDHENMFWYRQDPGLGLRLIYFSYDVKMKEKGDIPEGYSVSREKKERFSLILESASTNQTSMYLCASSSHRGTQPQHFGDGTRLSIL.

The rearrangement joins TRBV28 to TRBJ2-7; no firm D call. The CDR3 contains 10 residues. Between the trimmed V and J ends, which lost 8 bases and 11 bases, there was a span of 13 bases. Looked up from germline, CDR1 is MDHEN and CDR2 is SYDVKM. The CDR3 reads CASGNIGKYF. The CDR3 nucleotides are TGTGCCAGCGGAAACATAGGGAAGTACTTC.

The V gene is TRBV28, the J gene TRBJ2-7; 7 positions agree with TRBD1. This CDR3 has 12 amino acids. Germline V gene lookup returns CDR1 MDHEN and CDR2 SYDVKM. With 5 bases clipped from V and 9 bases from J, the junction kept 7 bases outside the gene matches. The chain's CDR3 is CASSRQGWAQYF. In nucleotides, the CDR3 is TGTGCCAGCAGTCGACAGGGATGGGCGCAGTACTTC.

This rearrangement joins TRBV5-4 to TRBJ1-4; 8 bases fit TRBD1. Germline loops: CDR1 SGHNT, CDR2 YYREEE (reference sequence). The CDR3 contains 15 residues. V shed 4 bases, J shed 6 bases, and the junction held 8 bases outside the gene matches. The CDR3 DNA reads TGTGCCAGCAGCAGACGACAGGGGAGTGATGAAAAACTGTTTTTT. Protein sequence: CASSRRQGSDEKLFF.

J is TRBJ2-7 and V is TRBV14; 8 bases are shared with TRBD2. The CDR3 contains 18 residues. CDR1 and CDR2 from the germline V gene are SGHDN and FVKESK. V gave up 3 bases and J gave up 0 bases; unmatched junction bases: 13. CDR3 sequence: CASSQRAGVFLSSYEQYF. The DNA for the CDR3 is TGTGCCAGCAGCCAGCGAGCGGGAGTCTTCCTCAGCTCCTACGAGCAGTACTTC. Based on the CDR3 plus reference TRBV14 and TRBJ2-7, the full variable domain is EAGVTQFPSHSVIEKGQTVTLRCDPISGHDNLYWYRRVMGKEIKFLLHFVKESKQDESGMPNNRFLAERTGGTYSTLKVQPAELEDSGVYFCASSQRAGVFLSSYEQYFGPGTRLTVT.

This clone was detected only once. The J gene is TRBJ2-1, the V gene TRBV5-6; a weak D match, TRBD1 (5 bases). The CDR3 runs to 15 residues. CDR1 and CDR2 (germline): SGHDT, YYEEEE. The V and J ends lost 3 bases and 2 bases respectively, with 12 bases between them. The CDR3 DNA sequence: TGTGCCAGCAGCTGGCAGGCAGGGCCCTACAATGAGCAGTTCTTC. This gives the protein CASSWQAGPYNEQFF.

This chain joins TRBV19 and TRBJ2-3; D is undetermined. V was shortened by 3 bases and J by 0 bases, with 10 bases between the two germline ends. The CDR3 loop spans 15 amino acids. The germline V gene encodes CDR1 LNHDA and CDR2 SQIVND (reference sequence). CDR3 sequence reads: CASSIDGSSTDTQYF. The CDR3 nucleotides are TGTGCCAGTAGTATCGACGGCTCTAGCACAGATACGCAGTATTTT.

In this sample, this clone turned up once. This specimen includes other DNA sequences encoding the same CDR3. The chain joins TRBV20-1 to TRBJ2-5; no definite D call. The CDR3 has 12 residues. V lost 3 bases and J 2 bases, leaving 7 bases between the germline ends. CDR1 DFQATT and CDR2 SNEGSKA come from the germline V gene (reference sequence). CDR3 bases: TGCAGTGCTAGTCCTCAGCAAGAGACCCAGTACTTC. It codes for CSASPQQETQYF.

The J gene is TRBJ2-7, the V gene TRBV5-8; D unclear. Germline V gene sequence: CDR1 SGHTS, CDR2 YDEGEE. The CDR3 contains 11 residues. The ends were cut back, 3 bases at V and 3 bases at J, with 4 bases in the middle. This CDR3 reads CASSYRYEQYF. CDR3 sequence (DNA): TGTGCCAGCAGCTATCGCTACGAGCAGTACTTC.

In DNA, the CDR3 is TGTGCCAGCAGTTTAGTCATAGGACCGCGGCCTTGGAGCTACACCTTC. This sequence encodes CASSLVIGPRPWSYTF. The chain carries TRBV28 and TRBJ1-2; D gene unclear. The CDR3 spans 16 residues. The V gene lost 2 bases and the J gene lost 9 bases, with 22 bases spanning the gap. CDR1 is MDHEN and CDR2 is SYDVKM in the germline V gene.

The gene calls are TRBV7-2 and TRBJ2-1; the D is unclear. V lost 10 bases, J lost 0 bases, and 16 bases lay in between. Germline lookup yields CDR1 SGHTA and CDR2 FQGNSA. The CDR3 runs to 15 residues. CDR3 nucleotide sequence: TGTGCCACCTCAAAAGGCGCGAGCTCCTACAATGAGCAGTTCTTC. Translated, it gives CATSKGASSYNEQFF.

A single count supports this clone. The V gene is TRBV3-1 (or the pseudogene TRBV3-2), the J gene TRBJ2-7; TRBD2 matches at 9 bases. V lost 5 bases, J lost 0 bases, and 11 bases stayed unmatched. Per germline, CDR1 LGHDT and CDR2 YNNKEL (reference sequence). CDR3 length: 17 amino acids. In nucleotides, the CDR3 is TGTGCCAGCAGCTCGACGACTAGCGGCCTTTACTCCTACGAGCAGTACTTC. Translation: CASSSTTSGLYSYEQYF.

This CDR3 is CASSKTGQGADYNEQFF. CDR3 in DNA: TGTGCCAGTAGTAAAACGGGACAGGGGGCTGACTACAATGAGCAGTTCTTC. The rearrangement links TRBV19 to TRBJ2-1; 12 bases line up with TRBD1. The CDR3 has 17 residues. J was trimmed by 3 bases and V by 4 bases; bases with no gene match: 7. Germline assignment: CDR1 LNHDA and CDR2 SQIVND (reference sequence). The full variable domain, its missing parts supplied by reference TRBV19 and TRBJ2-1, is DGGITQSPKYLFRKEGQNVTLSCEQNLNHDAMYWYRQDPGQGLRLIYYSQIVNDFQKGDIAEGYSVSREKKESFPLTVTSAQKNPTAFYLCASSKTGQGADYNEQFFGPGTRLTVL.

The chain employs TRBV24-1 and TRBJ1-2, with TRBD1 matching over 9 bases. There are 14 residues in the CDR3. Germline V gives CDR1 KGHDR, CDR2 SFDVKD. Trimming took 7 bases from V and 7 from J; bases not matched to a gene: 9. DNA for the CDR3: TGTGCCACCAGCGCTGACAGGGGGGGAGGTGGCTACACCTTC. It specifies CATSADRGGGGYTF.

The V and J genes are TRBV7-2 and TRBJ2-3; TRBD2 is a possible D gene (5 bases). Looked up from germline, CDR1 is SGHTA and CDR2 is FQGNSA. CDR3 size: 15 residues. V dropped 2 bases and J dropped 6 bases, with 15 bases sitting between them. This chain's CDR3 is CASSLKGREGDTQYF. In nucleotides, the CDR3 is TGTGCCAGCAGCTTAAAGGGTCGGGAAGGTGATACGCAGTATTTT.

The chain links TRBV4-1 to TRBJ2-1, with D possibly matching TRBD2 (6 bases). Trimming took off 5 bases at V and 12 bases at J, with 14 bases between the two ends. CDR1 and CDR2 (germline): MGHRA, YSYEKL. The CDR3 is 12 amino acids. CDR3 in DNA: TGCGCCAGCAGCAGACCGGGACTCCCGCAGTTCTTC. As protein: CASSRPGLPQFF.

This clone was observed a few times. The V call is TRBV16, the J call TRBJ2-7; 7 positions match TRBD2. This CDR3 is built from 15 residues. Looked up from germline, CDR1 is KGHSY and CDR2 is FQNENV. The ends lost 4 bases at V and 2 bases at J; junction bases unmatched: 8. The CDR3 DNA reads as TGTGCCAGCAGCCGGCCGGAGCGGGGCACCTACGAGCAGTACTTC. It codes for CASSRPERGTYEQYF. The variable domain in full, with the rest retrieved from reference TRBV16 and TRBJ2-7, is GEEVAQTPKHLVRGEGQKAKLYCAPIKGHSYVFWYQQVLKNEFKFLISFQNENVFDETGMPKERFSAKCLPNSPCSLEIQATKLEDSAVYFCASSRPERGTYEQYFGPGTRLTVT.

This clone showed up just a few times. The chain has TRBV6-2 or TRBV6-3 and TRBJ2-2; perhaps TRBD2 as D (5 bases). CDR1 and CDR2 from the germline V gene are MNHEY and SVGEGT. The CDR3 totals 17 residues. The germline V and J ends were trimmed by 4 bases and 5 bases, with 20 bases remaining between them. CDR3 protein: CASSFPPWEIYTGELFF. For the CDR3, the DNA is TGTGCCAGCAGTTTCCCCCCTTGGGAGATTTATACCGGGGAGCTGTTTTTT.

The chain recombines TRBV4-3 with TRBJ2-1; tentatively, D is TRBD1 (5 bases). The germline gives CDR1 LGHNA, CDR2 YSLEER. The CDR3 consists of 18 residues. The CDR3 DNA is TGCACCGTCCCCGGTCCCGTGGCAGGCAGGGCCTGGCACAATGAGCAGTTCTTC. Its translation is CTVPGPVAGRAWHNEQFF.

The chain employs TRBV27 and TRBJ2-5; D tentatively fits TRBD1 or TRBD2 (5 bases each). Trimming took 5 bases from V and 4 from J, leaving 17 bases between them. Per the germline V gene, CDR1 is MNHEY and CDR2 is SMNVEV (reference sequence). This CDR3 comprises 15 residues. This chain's CDR3 is CASSTQLERGETQYF. The CDR3 coding sequence is TGTGCCAGCAGTACCCAACTGGAGAGGGGAGAGACCCAGTACTTC.

This sequence joins TRBV5-5 and TRBJ2-7; 7 nucleotides agree with TRBD1. The CDR3 consists of 14 residues. V was pared by 3 bases and J by 2 bases, with 5 bases of the junction left unmatched. Germline loops: CDR1 SGHKS, CDR2 YYEKEE (reference sequence). The CDR3 bases are TGTGCCAGCAGCTATGACAGGGATCCCTACGAGCAGTACTTC. It is translated as CASSYDRDPYEQYF.